The present TCR beta chain was sequenced within a study of T-cell reconstitution after alpha-beta-depleted transplantation in children. Findings and limits, study-wide: Expanded graft clones, several hundred of them, were reportedly the source of alpha-beta T cells about two months after transplant.

Trimming removed 8 bases from V and 2 bases from J, with 16 bases in between. The CDR3 runs 14 residues. Germline V CDR1 and CDR2: MRHNA, SNTAGT. It was with unique molecular identifiers that the TCRbeta library was prepared. TCRdb reanalysed the PCR reads using MiXCR and keeps one entry per CDR3 protein. The table records about 420,000 distinct CDR3 sequences, about a sixth of them present only once. For this clonotype: Its antigen remains unidentified.

This specimen consisted of PBMCs, mostly from graft donor cells, obtained 360 days after TCRalphabeta/CD19-depleted stem cell transplant. The source of this sequence is a boy younger than two who had a stem cell transplant for Wiskott-Aldrich syndrome, so the T cells may come from the graft donor. This chain uses TRBV6-4 with TRBJ2-7, with D possibly being TRBD2 (5 bases). DNA of the CDR3: TGTGCCAGCTCAAATGGGAGAAGGGCCTACGAGCAGTACTTC. This encodes CASSNGRRAYEQYF.